The T cell receptor (beta chain) described here comes from a study of blood T cell repertoires in COVID-19. The method was immunoSEQ multiplex PCR; TCRdb's version includes in-frame clones alone and lacks a portion of them. The sample lists 300,000 to 450,000 clones, around 87% seen once, with 3% in the top ten. Germline values: CDR1 SGHAT, CDR2 FQNNGV. This CDR3 is 14 amino acids long. Losses at the gene ends were 5 bases for V and 9 bases for J; bases not matched to a gene: 5. The chain is built from TRBV11-2 and TRBJ2-1, with 12 bases aligning to TRBD2. The sequencing sample was made of peripheral blood. The receptor was isolated from a human donor in a cohort sampled during active COVID-19. This CDR3 reads CASSKQLAGGEQFF. Here the CDR3 DNA reads TGTGCCAGCAGCAAACAACTAGCGGGGGGTGAGCAGTTCTTC.